This T cell receptor (beta chain) was sequenced for a study of early T cells in non-severe SARS-CoV-2 infection. Study-level information: Sequenced bulk RNA came from whole blood that was unsorted, and chains were unpaired. Overall study results and limits: Database matching using VDJdb favored anti-spike CD8 responses, with private and CD4 specificities left missing.

V lost 5 bases and J lost 0; bases outside the gene matches: 7. The CDR3 has 15 amino acids. Germline lookup yields CDR1 DFQATT and CDR2 SNEGSKA (reference sequence). In its sample, this clonotype was seen many times. Its antigen is unidentified. The TCR library protocol was used to attach unique molecular identifiers. These identifiers were attached to individual cDNA molecules. TCRdb itself ran the 5' RACE reads through MiXCR, one entry per CDR3 protein. The sample carries roughly 35,000 distinct CDR3 sequences, over 3.5% recorded once. Sequenced input: whole blood. The chain recombines TRBV20-1 with TRBJ2-1, with 7 bases matching TRBD1. The receptor's source is an adult who was a healthcare worker with PCR-confirmed SARS-CoV-2 infection or an uninfected control (not recorded which). CDR3: CSASQGQNSYNEQFF. Here the CDR3 DNA reads TGCAGTGCTTCTCAGGGACAGAACTCCTACAATGAGCAGTTCTTC.